These T cell receptor beta chains were read from a single sample in a study of cytomegalovirus exposure and HLA in healthy donors. Sequenced by immunoSEQ multiplex PCR; TCRdb stores in-frame clones only, minus some. Found here are roughly 48,000 clones, roughly 88% of them singletons; the top ten hold about 7%. Input material: PBMCs. These receptor sequences come from a woman in her 30s in good health and CMV-seronegative. Each CDR3 is given with its conserved first and last residue. A D gene is named only where the DNA matches it firmly.

cdr3_length	v_call	d_call	j_call	cdr3_nt	cdr3_aa
14	TRBV6-4	NA	TRBJ2-3	TGTGCCAGCAGCCTGGAAGGGGGCACAGATACGCAGTATTTT	CASSLEGGTDTQYF
17	TRBV19	NA	TRBJ1-5	TGTGCCAGTAGTATAAGTGGTTGGGGGCGGCCAAATCAGCCCCAGCATTTT	CASSISGWGRPNQPQHF
14	TRBV27	TRBD2	TRBJ2-1	TGTGCCAGCACGGGGACTAGCGCCTACAATGAGCAGTTCTTC	CASTGTSAYNEQFF
11	TRBV29-1	NA	TRBJ2-1	TGCAGCGTTGGTGAGAATAGCGCCCAGTTCTTC	CSVGENSAQFF
15	TRBV2	NA	TRBJ1-5	TGTGCCAGCAGGCAAACGGGGAATAGCAATCAGCCCCAGCATTTT	CASRQTGNSNQPQHF
13	TRBV7-2	NA	TRBJ1-3	TGTGCCAGCCACAGGGCAGGGGGAAACACCATATATTTT	CASHRAGGNTIYF
17	TRBV19	NA	TRBJ1-1	TGTGCCAGTAGTATAGATTCGCGTCCAGGTATGAACACTGAAGCTTTCTTT	CASSIDSRPGMNTEAFF
15	TRBV11-2	NA	TRBJ2-2	TGTGCCAGCAGCCCAACCCTCGGGGACACCGGGGAGCTGTTTTTT	CASSPTLGDTGELFF
16	TRBV9	TRBD2	TRBJ2-7	TGTGCCAGCAGCACCGGGACTAGCGGGAGTACCGACGAGCAGTACTTC	CASSTGTSGSTDEQYF
15	TRBV27	TRBD1	TRBJ1-2	TGTGCCAGCAGTTTATGGGGACAGGAGGTCTATGGCTACACCTTC	CASSLWGQEVYGYTF
17	TRBV15	NA	TRBJ1-4	TGTGCCACCAGCAGAGATCTGGGCACCGCAACTAATGAAAAACTGTTTTTT	CATSRDLGTATNEKLFF
13	TRBV6-5	NA	TRBJ1-5	TGTGCCAGCAGCTCAGGGGTTGAGCAGCCCCAGCATTTT	CASSSGVEQPQHF
15	TRBV28	TRBD1	TRBJ2-7	TGTGCCAGCAGTCTAAATACAGGGGGCTTCTACGAGCAGTACTTC	CASSLNTGGFYEQYF
14	TRBV27	NA	TRBJ1-1	TGTGCCAGCAGGAAACAGGGTATGAACACTGAAGCTTTCTTT	CASRKQGMNTEAFF